Below, 28 T cell receptor beta chains from the same sample are listed, as sequenced in a study of blood T cell repertoires in COVID-19. The method was immunoSEQ multiplex PCR; TCRdb's version includes in-frame clones alone and lacks a portion of them. The sample records roughly 250,000 clones, more than 75% being singletons. Sequencing was performed on peripheral blood. These receptors came from a woman aged 55 to 70 with active or convalescent COVID-19.

A remark on this clone: The sample contains more than one DNA sequence encoding this CDR3. This sequence joins TRBV9 and TRBJ2-3; D might be TRBD1 (5 bases). Germline-derived CDR1 and CDR2 are SGDLS and YYNGEE. The CDR3 length is 14 residues. The ends were cut back, 0 bases at V and 5 bases at J, with 10 bases in the middle. The CDR3 DNA is TGTGCCAGCAGCGTAGCAGGGCTCAGAGATACGCAGTATTTT. It translates to CASSVAGLRDTQYF.

J is TRBJ1-2 and V is TRBV5-4; perhaps TRBD1 as D (5 bases). Germline V gene sequence: CDR1 SGHNT, CDR2 YYREEE (reference sequence). This CDR3 spans 13 amino acids. V was pared by 4 bases and J by 4 bases, with 11 bases between. Here the CDR3 reads CASSATGGYGYTF. CDR3 nucleotide sequence: TGTGCCAGCAGCGCAACCGGGGGCTATGGCTACACCTTC.

This clone was counted once. This chain links TRBV3-1 (or the pseudogene TRBV3-2) with TRBJ1-2; D perhaps matches TRBD1 (6 bases). There are 14 residues in the CDR3. Per the germline V gene, CDR1 is LGHDT and CDR2 is YNNKEL (reference sequence). The germline V and J ends were trimmed by 2 bases and 4 bases, with 11 bases remaining between them. The CDR3 reads CASSQTGQSYGYTF. The CDR3 bases are TGTGCCAGCAGCCAAACAGGACAGAGCTATGGCTACACCTTC.

This clone has only one observation. The chain has TRBV19 and TRBJ1-2; 9 nucleotides match TRBD1. Trimming removed 7 bases from V and 4 bases from J; junction bases left unmatched: 4. The germline V gene encodes CDR1 LNHDA and CDR2 SQIVND (reference sequence). This CDR3 is 13 amino acids long. The CDR3 loop reads CASNRGRGYGYTF. CDR3 nucleotide sequence: TGTGCCAGTAACAGGGGGCGCGGCTATGGCTACACCTTC. Combining the CDR3 with reference TRBV19 and TRBJ1-2 gives the whole variable domain DGGITQSPKYLFRKEGQNVTLSCEQNLNHDAMYWYRQDPGQGLRLIYYSQIVNDFQKGDIAEGYSVSREKKESFPLTVTSAQKNPTAFYLCASNRGRGYGYTFGSGTRLTVV.

The chain uses TRBV7-9 and TRBJ1-2; no clear D. The CDR3 spans 14 residues. Germline values: CDR1 SEHNR, CDR2 FQNEAQ (reference sequence). Trimming cost V 5 bases and J 5 bases, with 15 bases left between them. This CDR3 is CASSPPRTGYGYTF. For the CDR3, the DNA is TGTGCCAGCAGCCCTCCTCGGACGGGGTATGGCTACACCTTC.

The CDR3 sequence: CASRGLSSSTDTQYF. The CDR3 DNA reads as TGTGCCAGCAGAGGGTTGTCTAGCTCAACAGATACGCAGTATTTT. The genes are TRBV7-9 and TRBJ2-3; D is perhaps TRBD2 (5 bases). Germline-derived CDR1 and CDR2 are SEHNR and FQNEAQ (reference sequence). The CDR3 loop spans 15 amino acids. Trimming removed 6 bases from V and 3 bases from J, with 16 bases in between.

This clone has just one count. The chain joins TRBV5-6 to TRBJ2-1; 11 bases map to TRBD2. Germline V gene sequence: CDR1 SGHDT, CDR2 YYEEEE. The trim removed 4 bases at V and 7 bases at J, leaving 7 bases unmatched. This CDR3 contains 15 residues. As DNA, the CDR3 is TGTGCCAGCAGCCCGCTAGCGGGGGGTACGAATGAGCAGTTCTTC. Protein sequence: CASSPLAGGTNEQFF. The complete variable domain, with remaining parts taken from reference TRBV5-6 and TRBJ2-1, reads DAGVTQSPTHLIKTRGQQVTLRCSPKSGHDTVSWYQQALGQGPQFIFQYYEEEERQRGNFPDRFSGHQFPNYSSELNVNALLLGDSALYLCASSPLAGGTNEQFFGPGTRLTVL.

The J gene is TRBJ1-3, the V gene TRBV7-8; tentative D call: TRBD1 (6 bases). Germline V lookup: CDR1 SGHVS, CDR2 FQNEAQ. The CDR3 extends over 15 amino acids. V was cut by 5 bases and J by 2 bases, with 13 bases left in between. This chain's CDR3 is CASSKGGGPGNTIYF. In nucleotides, the CDR3 is TGTGCCAGCAGCAAAGGGGGGGGACCTGGAAACACCATATATTTT.

The J gene is TRBJ1-2, the V gene TRBV7-9, with D possibly TRBD1 on 5 matching bases. Looked up from germline, CDR1 is SEHNR and CDR2 is FQNEAQ (reference sequence). The V gene lost 0 bases and the J gene lost 4 bases, with 12 bases spanning the gap. The CDR3 consists of 15 residues. This chain's CDR3 is CASSLAAGGGYGYTF. The CDR3, as DNA: TGTGCCAGCAGCTTAGCGGCGGGGGGAGGCTATGGCTACACCTTC.

The chain uses TRBV3-1 (or the pseudogene TRBV3-2) and TRBJ2-5; perhaps TRBD1 as D (6 bases). Trimming removed 2 bases at V and 4 bases at J, with 14 bases between. The germline V gene has CDR1 LGHDT and CDR2 YNNKEL (reference sequence). This CDR3 contains 15 residues. Here the CDR3 DNA reads TGTGCCAGCAGCCAACGAGGGGGTTGGGGAGAGACCCAGTACTTC. Protein: CASSQRGGWGETQYF.

CDR3 residues: CASSILPGTGGETQYF. As DNA, the CDR3 is TGTGCCAGTAGTATTCTACCGGGTACGGGGGGAGAGACCCAGTACTTC. The gene calls are TRBV19 and TRBJ2-5, with 7 bases identical to TRBD2. V shed 3 bases and J 4 bases; nucleotides not matched to a gene: 11. Germline V gene sequence: CDR1 LNHDA, CDR2 SQIVND (reference sequence). This CDR3 is built from 16 residues.

This chain connects TRBV4-3 to TRBJ2-1; D remains ambiguous. V shed 2 bases and J shed 10 bases, with 15 bases lying between them. The CDR3 has 14 amino acids. Germline V gives CDR1 LGHNA, CDR2 YSLEER. The CDR3 protein is CASSQSTRHIEQFF. CDR3 coding DNA: TGCGCCAGCAGCCAATCCACGCGACATATCGAGCAGTTCTTC.

The chain combines TRBV7-9 with TRBJ2-2; weak D call: TRBD1 (5 bases). V was shortened by 1 base and J by 4 bases, with 7 bases between the two germline ends. The CDR3 spans 14 residues. Germline loops: CDR1 SEHNR, CDR2 FQNEAQ (reference sequence). In nucleotides, the CDR3 is TGTGCCAGCAGCTTAGTTGGGGCCACCGGGGAGCTGTTTTTT. The encoded protein is CASSLVGATGELFF.

The chain recombines TRBV25-1 with TRBJ2-5, with a tentative D call TRBD1 (5 bases). Trimming shortened V by 2 bases and J by 5 bases, and 9 bases separated the two germline ends. Germline loops: CDR1 MGHDK, CDR2 SYGVNS. CDR3 length equals 13 residues. In DNA, the CDR3 is TGTGCCAGCAGTGAACAGGGCAGGGAGACCCAGTACTTC. Translation gives CASSEQGRETQYF.

The chain links TRBV4-3 to TRBJ1-1; TRBD1 might be the D (5 bases). CDR1 and CDR2 from the germline V gene are LGHNA and YSLEER. The CDR3 length is 15 residues. Trimming removed 4 bases at V and 4 bases at J, with 16 bases between. CDR3 protein: CASSPVDMGGTEAFF. Written as DNA, the CDR3 is TGCGCCAGCAGCCCCGTGGATATGGGGGGCACTGAAGCTTTCTTT.

The chain joins TRBV5-1 to TRBJ2-3; D perhaps matches TRBD2 (6 bases). Germline CDR1 SGHRS, CDR2 YFSETQ. The CDR3 has 15 residues. The V end was cut by 5 bases, the J end by 4 bases, with 17 bases between. CDR3 bases: TGCGCCAGCAGGTGGGCCGGCGGGGCCCCAGATACGCAGTATTTT. Translating it yields CASRWAGGAPDTQYF.

In this sample, this clone turned up a few times. V and J are TRBV7-8 and TRBJ1-3, with D perhaps TRBD1 (5 bases). Germline lookup yields CDR1 SGHVS and CDR2 FQNEAQ. CDR3 size: 16 residues. Trimming pared 0 bases from V and 3 bases from J, leaving 12 bases between. CDR3 residues: CASSLAGYGGGNTIYF. CDR3 sequence (DNA): TGTGCCAGCAGCTTAGCGGGGTACGGGGGTGGAAACACCATATATTTT.

This chain joins TRBV6-5 and TRBJ2-1; D is uncertain. The CDR3 contains 13 residues. CDR1 MNHEY and CDR2 SVGAGI come from the germline V gene. V shed 4 bases and J shed 5 bases, with 9 bases lying between them. This CDR3 is CASSSRVDNEQFF. CDR3 coding DNA: TGTGCCAGCAGTTCCCGGGTAGACAATGAGCAGTTCTTC.

J is TRBJ1-2 and V is TRBV18; D is uncertain. V lost 1 base and J 2 bases, leaving 8 bases between the germline ends. This CDR3 contains 14 residues. Germline V gene sequence: CDR1 KGHSH, CDR2 LQKENI. CDR3 protein: CASSPLDTNYGYTF. Here the CDR3 DNA reads TGTGCCAGCTCACCACTCGACACCAACTATGGCTACACCTTC. Drawing the rest from reference TRBV18 and TRBJ1-2, the complete variable domain is NAGVMQNPRHLVRRRGQEARLRCSPMKGHSHVYWYRQLPEEGLKFMVYLQKENIIDESGMPKERFSAEFPKEGPSILRIQQVVRGDSAAYFCASSPLDTNYGYTFGSGTRLTVV.

The CDR3 bases are TGTGCCAGCTCACCAAACGCCCCTAGCGGGGGTTCGGATACGCAGTATTTT. Its protein product is CASSPNAPSGGSDTQYF. V is TRBV18 and J is TRBJ2-3, with TRBD2 matching 10 bases. Per the germline V gene, CDR1 is KGHSH and CDR2 is LQKENI. There are 17 residues in the CDR3. The J segment lost 6 bases and the V segment lost 2 bases, leaving 11 bases of the junction unmatched.

The chain employs TRBV4-2 and TRBJ1-4, with TRBD1 identical over 9 bases. The V gene end was trimmed by 1 base and the J gene end by 7 bases; junction bases not matched to a gene: 7. The CDR3 runs 16 residues. Germline CDR1 LGHNA, CDR2 YNFKEQ. The CDR3 sequence: CASSQGSGTGFEKLFF. CDR3 DNA sequence: TGTGCCAGCAGCCAAGGGTCAGGGACAGGGTTTGAAAAACTGTTTTTT.

The chain uses TRBV1 and TRBJ2-7; TRBD2 reflects the table's D call only, with no check against the DNA. TRBV1 has pseudogene status. The CDR3 covers 16 residues. As DNA, the CDR3 is TGCACCAGCAGCCACGGACTAGCGGGGGGGCCCTACGAGCAGTACTTC. It yields the protein CTSSHGLAGGPYEQYF.

The V and J genes are TRBV19 and TRBJ2-2; D is perhaps TRBD2 (5 bases). The CDR3 sequence is 14 residues long. The ends were cut back, 7 bases at V and 2 bases at J, with 11 bases in the middle. CDR1 is LNHDA, CDR2 SQIVND, per germline (reference sequence). The CDR3 here is CASTRGANTGELFF. CDR3 sequence (DNA): TGTGCCAGTACCCGGGGAGCCAACACCGGGGAGCTGTTTTTT. Full variable domain (rest looked up from reference TRBV19 and TRBJ2-2): DGGITQSPKYLFRKEGQNVTLSCEQNLNHDAMYWYRQDPGQGLRLIYYSQIVNDFQKGDIAEGYSVSREKKESFPLTVTSAQKNPTAFYLCASTRGANTGELFFGEGSRLTVL.

The rearrangement uses TRBV18 and TRBJ1-4; unclear D gene. V was shortened by 5 bases and J by 4 bases, with 14 bases between the two germline ends. CDR1 is KGHSH and CDR2 is LQKENI in the germline V gene. This CDR3 is built from 15 residues. CDR3 sequence: CASSSAPRGNEKLFF. DNA of the CDR3: TGTGCCAGCTCATCGGCCCCTCGGGGTAATGAAAAACTGTTTTTT.

This sequence joins TRBV6-5 and TRBJ1-4, with TRBD1 matching 9 bases. Germline assignment: CDR1 MNHEY and CDR2 SVGAGI. Trimming cost V 2 bases and J 7 bases; bases outside gene matches: 5. There are 15 residues in the CDR3. The CDR3 nucleotides are TGTGCCAGCAGTTACGGTCGACAGGGGGTTGAAAAACTGTTTTTT. It yields the protein CASSYGRQGVEKLFF.

The V and J genes are TRBV19 and TRBJ1-2; TRBD1 agrees at 10 bases. The V and J ends lost 7 bases and 1 base, in that order; junction bases with no gene match: 12. CDR1 and CDR2 (germline): LNHDA, SQIVND (reference sequence). The CDR3 loop spans 17 amino acids. The CDR3 loop reads CASNPQTGGRVNYGYTF. DNA for the CDR3: TGTGCCAGTAATCCACAGACAGGGGGCAGGGTTAACTATGGCTACACCTTC.

Only a few counts were recorded for this clone. CDR3 DNA: TGTGCCAGCAGTCACAGGGGAGGTCAGCCCCAGCATTTT. It is translated as CASSHRGGQPQHF. The chain links TRBV12-3 or TRBV12-4 to TRBJ1-5; 7 bases are shared with TRBD1. Trimming cost V 5 bases and J 6 bases; bases outside gene matches: 4. The CDR3 is made up of 13 amino acids.

The chain recombines TRBV30 with TRBJ2-3; 7 nucleotides line up with TRBD2. Germline trimming cut 0 bases from V and 4 bases from J; bases unmatched to any gene: 10. Germline-derived CDR1 and CDR2 are GTSNPN and SVGIG (reference sequence). The CDR3 totals 16 residues. The DNA of the CDR3 is TGTGCCTGGAGTGTACAATGGGGGGGGGTGCCAGATACGCAGTATTTT. Translated, it gives CAWSVQWGGVPDTQYF.